The sequence of this TCR beta chain was determined in a study of OX40 agonist ivuxolimab in advanced cancers. About the research overall: Two patients with cutaneous melanoma and one with hepatocellular carcinoma, three in total, showed partial responses.

TCRdb's table, derived via immunoSEQ multiplex PCR, lists solely in-frame clones and lacks some. The repertoire holds fewer than 65,000 clones, with about 90% as singletons. CDR3 length: 14 residues. Germline CDR1 reads MGHRA; CDR2 reads YSYEKL. The V gene lost 2 bases and the J gene lost 8 bases, with 13 bases spanning the gap. The source of this sequence is an adult with an advanced solid tumor such as melanoma, head and neck, liver or kidney cancer. The chain is built from TRBV4-1 and TRBJ2-1, with a possible D match to TRBD1 (6 bases). This specimen consisted of CD4+ or CD8+ T cells sorted from blood, obtained in a trial of the OX40 agonist ivuxolimab. The CDR3 loop reads CASSQRQADDEQFF. The CDR3 DNA is TGCGCCAGCAGCCAAAGACAGGCGGACGATGAGCAGTTCTTC.